The source of this T cell receptor (beta chain) is a study of blood T cell repertoires in COVID-19. About the study: There were acute and convalescent COVID-19 samples, and they came from the United States, Italy and Spain.

Sequencing used immunoSEQ multiplex PCR; TCRdb keeps in-frame clones, though not all of them. The repertoire includes about 180,000 clones, about 90% of them detected once, and 2% to 3% sits in the top ten. This CDR3 region has 13 residues. The germline V gene has CDR1 MGHRA and CDR2 YSYEKL. As regards this clone: Relative to the germline gene, one junction end is altered; a read error may explain this.

The sequencing input was peripheral blood. The sequence was collected from a man aged 40-49 years with active or convalescent COVID-19. The chain employs TRBV4-1 and TRBJ2-5; D is possibly TRBD1 (5 bases). The CDR3: CASSQRQQGTQYF. CDR3 in DNA: TGCGCCAGCAGCCAAAGACAGCAAGGGACCCAGTACTTC.